This TCR beta chain was identified in a study of T-cell reconstitution after alpha-beta-depleted transplantation in children. This clonotype was seen a handful of times. This sample's TCRbeta library carried unique molecular identifier barcodes. TCRdb independently ran MiXCR on the PCR reads; one entry per CDR3 protein. This repertoire shows about 72,000 distinct CDR3 sequences, about 7.3% found once; its top ten account for around 2.5%. The material was PBMCs from the stem cell graft donor, obtained from the stem cell graft. This TCR was sampled from a human donor who donated a stem cell graft to a child with acute lymphoblastic leukemia.

The CDR3 DNA follows: TGCGCCAGCAGCTTGGGACAGGGGGCGGAGGAGCAGTACTTC. Translation: CASSLGQGAEEQYF. The chain links TRBV4-3 to TRBJ2-7; 12 positions match TRBD1. The CDR3 extends over 14 amino acids. V lost 5 bases to trimming and J lost 7 bases; unmatched junction nucleotides: 6. The V gene's germline CDR1 is LGHNA and CDR2 YSLEER.